This T cell receptor (beta chain) emerged from a study of blood T cell repertoires in COVID-19. For the study at large: Some COVID-19 samples were acute and others convalescent; all came from the United States, Italy and Spain.

The CDR3 totals 14 residues. CDR1 and CDR2 (germline): MNHEY, SVGAGI. V shed 6 bases, J shed 7 bases, and the junction held 6 bases outside the gene matches. Sequencing used immunoSEQ multiplex PCR; TCRdb keeps in-frame clones, though not all of them. The sample includes over 200,000 clones, roughly 90% of them seen just once. Sequenced material: peripheral blood. This clonotype was obtained from a woman aged 25 to 39 with acute or convalescent COVID-19. This sequence joins TRBV6-5 and TRBJ2-1; TRBD2 agrees at 10 bases. As DNA, the CDR3 is TGTGCCAGCAGAATGGGACTAGCGCGTAATGAGCAGTTCTTC. This codes for CASRMGLARNEQFF.